This T cell receptor beta chain was sequenced during a study of CD8 T cells in ankylosing spondylitis. Regarding the study as a whole: A TCR beta motif made of about eight highly homologous variants seemed typical of ankylosing spondylitis blood. Reportedly, disease-linked clones are significantly enriched in ankylosing spondylitis patients' matched synovial fluid.

Generation of TCR beta libraries employed quantitative 5'-RACE incorporating molecular barcodes. TCRdb re-analysed the 5' RACE reads in MiXCR, keeping a single row per CDR3 protein. The sample holds roughly 400,000 distinct CDR3 sequences, approximately 20% seen once. The CDR3 loop spans 19 amino acids. J was trimmed by 1 base and V by 2 bases; bases with no gene match: 16. CDR1 is SGHRS and CDR2 is YFSETQ in the germline V gene. This clonotype was recorded at least ten times. The antigen is undetermined. Sequenced input: blood, either unsorted or a sorted T cell fraction (not recorded which). This rearrangement joins TRBV5-1 to TRBJ2-3, with 7 bases aligning to TRBD2. This clonotype was obtained from a male donor with ankylosing spondylitis. CDR3 sequence reads: CASSFAYWAGESRTDTQYF. The CDR3 coding sequence is TGCGCCAGCAGCTTCGCCTATTGGGCGGGGGAGAGCCGCACAGATACGCAGTATTTT.